The 24 T cell receptor beta chains presented below share a single source sample, sequenced in a study of T cell repertoires in cytomegalovirus infection. TCRdb used MiXCR to reprocess the reads, holding one entry per CDR3 protein. The top ten hold roughly 18% of the sample, which has 120,000 to 150,000 distinct CDR3 sequences, about 6% seen once. Sequences were obtained from PBMCs. The origin of the receptors is a human donor in good health (CMV status not recorded). Some clones in this sample may be carry-over from other donors' samples.

This clonotype was recorded at least ten times. The V call is TRBV27, the J call TRBJ2-3; D is unclear. This CDR3 is built from 16 residues. CDR1 and CDR2 from the germline V gene are MNHEY and SMNVEV (reference sequence). Trimming pared 0 bases from V and 4 bases from J, leaving 14 bases between. In nucleotides, the CDR3 is TGTGCCAGCAGTTTATCCAGACACGACCCCTCAGATACGCAGTATTTT. This codes for CASSLSRHDPSDTQYF.

There are many counts of this clonotype. The genes are TRBV11-3 and TRBJ2-2, with a weak D call TRBD2 (6 bases). The CDR3 totals 18 residues. Trimming pared 5 bases from V and 0 bases from J, leaving 19 bases between. Germline V lookup: CDR1 SGHNT, CDR2 YENEEA. The CDR3 DNA reads TGTGCCAGCAGCCCGACGCCGGGACTGAGATCGAACACCGGGGAGCTGTTTTTT. Translated: CASSPTPGLRSNTGELFF. Using reference TRBV11-3 and TRBJ2-2 for the parts outside the CDR3, the full variable domain is EAGVVQSPRYKIIEKKQPVAFWCNPISGHNTLYWYLQNLGQGPELLIRYENEEAVDDSQLPKDRFSAERLKGVDSTLKIQPAELGDSAVYLCASSPTPGLRSNTGELFFGEGSRLTVL.

This clonotype was seen more than once but under ten times. The chain carries TRBV19 and TRBJ1-4; 7 bases are shared with TRBD1. Trimming cost V 4 bases and J 8 bases; bases outside gene matches: 10. Germline CDR1 reads LNHDA; CDR2 reads SQIVND (reference sequence). There are 15 residues in the CDR3. CDR3 amino acids: CASSTGTGAHEKLFF. Written as DNA, the CDR3 is TGTGCCAGTAGTACAGGAACAGGGGCGCACGAAAAACTGTTTTTT.

This clonotype was recorded many times. This chain joins TRBV6-1 and TRBJ1-1; a possible D gene is TRBD1 (6 bases). The germline V gene encodes CDR1 MNHNS and CDR2 SASEGT. Trimming took 3 bases from V and 0 from J, leaving 14 bases between them. CDR3 length: 16 residues. CDR3: CASSDTGLGMNTEAFF. Written as DNA, the CDR3 is TGTGCCAGCAGTGATACAGGGCTCGGGATGAACACTGAAGCTTTCTTT.

This clonotype was detected ten times or more. The chain couples TRBV11-2 to TRBJ2-2; D not certain. The CDR3 sequence is 14 residues long. Between the trimmed V and J ends, which lost 4 bases and 2 bases, there was a span of 8 bases. Germline CDR1 SGHAT, CDR2 FQNNGV. Here the CDR3 DNA reads TGTGCCAGCAGCTCAACCGTTAACACCGGGGAGCTGTTTTTT. Its translation: CASSSTVNTGELFF. The variable domain in full, with the rest retrieved from reference TRBV11-2 and TRBJ2-2, is EAGVAQSPRYKIIEKRQSVAFWCNPISGHATLYWYQQILGQGPKLLIQFQNNGVVDDSQLPKDRFSAERLKGVDSTLKIQPAKLEDSAVYLCASSSTVNTGELFFGEGSRLTVL.

This clonotype has just a few counts. The V and J genes are TRBV9 and TRBJ1-6; maybe TRBD1 (6 bases). The CDR3 is 14 residues long. V was cut by 0 bases and J by 10 bases, with 11 bases left in between. CDR1 is SGDLS and CDR2 is YYNGEE in the germline V gene. The CDR3 DNA sequence: TGTGCCAGCAGCGTAGGAGGGGGTGGGTCACCCCTCCACTTT. Its translation is CASSVGGGGSPLHF.

This clonotype was found many times. This chain connects TRBV6-2 or TRBV6-3 to TRBJ2-1; D tentatively fits TRBD1 or TRBD2 (5 bases each). This CDR3 is 15 amino acids long. Trimming took off 6 bases at V and 4 bases at J, with 16 bases between the two ends. CDR1 is MNHEY, CDR2 SVGEGT, per germline. CDR3 nucleotides: TGTGCCAGCAGCTCAGCCGGGACCAGATACAATGAGCAGTTCTTC. It yields the protein CASSSAGTRYNEQFF.

This clonotype has a count of ten or more. The V gene is TRBV7-9, the J gene TRBJ1-3, with 8 bases aligning to TRBD1. Losses at the gene ends were 5 bases for V and 4 bases for J; bases not matched to a gene: 4. This CDR3 is 14 amino acids long. CDR1 is SEHNR and CDR2 is FQNEAQ in the germline V gene (reference sequence). Written as DNA, the CDR3 is TGTGCCAGCAGCCCGGACAGGGCGGGAAACACCATATATTTT. The encoded protein is CASSPDRAGNTIYF.

This clonotype occurred a few times. This sequence joins TRBV2 and TRBJ1-3; tentatively, D is TRBD1 (5 bases). The CDR3 contains 13 residues. The germline V gene encodes CDR1 SNHLY and CDR2 FYNNEI. Trimming pared 8 bases from V and 0 bases from J, leaving 8 bases between. CDR3 amino acids: CASHRFSGNTIYF. DNA of the CDR3: TGTGCCAGCCACAGGTTCTCTGGAAACACCATATATTTT.

This clonotype was counted only a few times. This chain connects TRBV20-1 to TRBJ2-2, with D perhaps being TRBD1 or TRBD2 (6 bases each). Trimming took 5 bases from V and 4 from J, leaving 17 bases between them. Germline V gene data show CDR1 as DFQATT and CDR2 as SNEGSKA (reference sequence). CDR3 length: 15 residues. The CDR3 reads CSADRGGPGTGELFF. CDR3 nucleotides: TGCAGTGCTGACCGTGGGGGGCCGGGCACCGGGGAGCTGTTTTTT.

This clonotype was counted between two and nine times. The chain couples TRBV29-1 to TRBJ1-2; D unresolved. This CDR3 spans 11 amino acids. The ends were cut back, 5 bases at V and 8 bases at J, with 12 bases in the middle. Germline loops: CDR1 SQVTM, CDR2 ANQGSEA. This chain's CDR3 is CSVKTGYGYTF. The CDR3 DNA reads TGCAGCGTTAAGACCGGGTACGGCTACACCTTC.

Many counts were recorded for this clonotype. This chain joins TRBV27 and TRBJ2-3; D might be TRBD1 (5 bases). Germline CDR1 reads MNHEY; CDR2 reads SMNVEV (reference sequence). The CDR3 covers 14 residues. Trimming took 8 bases from V and 2 from J, leaving 14 bases between them. As DNA, the CDR3 is TGTGCCAGCGCCCCCCCAGGGTTCACAGATACGCAGTATTTT. It translates to CASAPPGFTDTQYF.

Many counts were recorded for this clonotype. The rearrangement links TRBV7-3 to TRBJ2-2, with unresolved D. CDR3 length: 15 amino acids. Germline V gene sequence: CDR1 SGHTA, CDR2 FQGTGA. Trimming stripped 1 base from V and 4 bases from J, with 10 bases between. The CDR3 sequence is CASSLRTVATGELFF. As DNA, the CDR3 is TGTGCCAGCAGCTTAAGAACAGTGGCCACCGGGGAGCTGTTTTTT.

This clonotype has a count of ten or more. The chain links TRBV7-9 to TRBJ2-7, with D possibly being TRBD1 or TRBD2 (5 bases each). This CDR3 comprises 16 residues. The V and J ends lost 3 bases and 5 bases respectively, with 20 bases between them. Per germline, CDR1 SEHNR and CDR2 FQNEAQ (reference sequence). Here the CDR3 DNA reads TGTGCCAGCAGCTTTCACCCGGGGCCCACTATACACGAGCAGTACTTC. Translation: CASSFHPGPTIHEQYF.

Many counts were recorded for this clonotype. CDR3 protein: CASSRDRDTEAFF. For the CDR3, the DNA is TGTGCCAGCAGTCGAGACCGGGACACTGAAGCTTTCTTT. This chain links TRBV6-1 with TRBJ1-1; the D is unclear. In germline, CDR1 is MNHNS, CDR2 SASEGT. V was shortened by 5 bases and J by 3 bases, with 10 bases between the two germline ends. The CDR3 is made up of 13 amino acids.

This clonotype was picked up many times. The rearrangement uses TRBV7-2 and TRBJ1-2; D gene unclear. The CDR3 contains 15 residues. V lost 0 bases and J lost 0, with 8 bases in between. CDR1 is SGHTA and CDR2 is FQGNSA in the germline V gene. CDR3: CASSLAAGSNYGYTF. CDR3 DNA: TGTGCCAGCAGCTTAGCCGCAGGTTCTAACTATGGCTACACCTTC.

This clonotype was detected many times. As DNA, the CDR3 is TGTGCCAGCAGCTTAGCCCGGACTAGCGGGGGGAGGAAGAACACCGGGGAGCTGTTTTTT. It specifies CASSLARTSGGRKNTGELFF. The V gene is TRBV7-2, the J gene TRBJ2-2; 14 bases map to TRBD2. After removal of 0 bases from V and 1 base from J, the junction contained 7 bases not matched to a gene. Germline V gene lookup returns CDR1 SGHTA and CDR2 FQGNSA. CDR3 length equals 20 residues.

This clonotype was seen a handful of times. This chain joins TRBV29-1 and TRBJ1-2, with 7 nucleotides matching TRBD1. CDR1 is SQVTM, CDR2 ANQGSEA, per germline. J was trimmed by 5 bases and V by 4 bases; bases with no gene match: 4. The CDR3 is made up of 12 amino acids. CDR3 nucleotides: TGCAGCGTTGTTCGGGACAGTTATGGCTACACCTTC. Protein: CSVVRDSYGYTF.

This clonotype was seen just once. One base away lies a much larger clone, so this may be a sequencing read error. The chain combines TRBV6-6 with TRBJ2-3; a weak D match, TRBD1 (5 bases). Per the germline V gene, CDR1 is MNHNY and CDR2 is SVGAGI (reference sequence). Trimming cost V 2 bases and J 6 bases, with 15 bases left between them. CDR3 length: 15 residues. As DNA, the CDR3 is TGTGCCAGCAGTTACGGACATGAATTCGGGGATACGCAGTATTTT. Translating it yields CASSYGHEFGDTQYF.

This clonotype appeared many times. The rearrangement links TRBV7-2 to TRBJ1-2; TRBD1 is a possible D gene (5 bases). The CDR3 runs 15 residues. Trimming left V 1 base short and J 2 bases short, with 11 bases between. The V gene's germline CDR1 is SGHTA and CDR2 FQGNSA. The CDR3 nucleotides read TGTGCCAGCAGCTTAGATGGTGGGGGAAACTATGGCTACACCTTC. It translates to CASSLDGGGNYGYTF.

V gene TRBV9 combines with J gene TRBJ1-2, with 10 bases that match TRBD1. The CDR3 runs 15 residues. CDR1 and CDR2 from the germline V gene are SGDLS and YYNGEE. The J segment lost 6 bases and the V segment lost 2 bases, leaving 7 bases of the junction unmatched. The CDR3 nucleotides read TGTGCCAGCAGCGTTGGGACAGGGGCGTATGATGGCTACACCTTC. Translating gives CASSVGTGAYDGYTF.

This clonotype has a count of ten or more. The genes are TRBV7-2 and TRBJ1-3, with D unresolved. This CDR3 spans 15 amino acids. Looked up from germline, CDR1 is SGHTA and CDR2 is FQGNSA. Trimming left V 0 bases short and J 1 base short, with 7 bases between. The CDR3 coding sequence is TGTGCCAGCAGCTTAGCGCTCGGATCTGGAAACACCATATATTTT. Amino acid sequence: CASSLALGSGNTIYF.

This clonotype came up once. This clone may be a read error of a much larger clone one base away. The chain joins TRBV19 to TRBJ1-4, with 7 bases matching TRBD1. The length of the CDR3 is 15 residues. CDR1 and CDR2 from the germline V gene are LNHDA and SQIVND (reference sequence). V shed 8 bases and J 4 bases; nucleotides not matched to a gene: 10. CDR3 coding DNA: TGTGCCAGTCATCGGTGGGACAGCCATAATGAAAAACTGTTTTTT. Its translation is CASHRWDSHNEKLFF.

This clonotype occurred many times. Here the CDR3 DNA reads TGTGCCAGCAGCTTAGGTTCGGGTCACAGGGGAGCTTTCTTT. This sequence encodes CASSLGSGHRGAFF. V gene TRBV7-2 combines with J gene TRBJ1-1, with 7 nucleotides matching TRBD1. Trimming cost V 1 base and J 10 bases; bases outside gene matches: 9. This CDR3 has 14 residues. Germline V CDR1 and CDR2: SGHTA, FQGNSA.